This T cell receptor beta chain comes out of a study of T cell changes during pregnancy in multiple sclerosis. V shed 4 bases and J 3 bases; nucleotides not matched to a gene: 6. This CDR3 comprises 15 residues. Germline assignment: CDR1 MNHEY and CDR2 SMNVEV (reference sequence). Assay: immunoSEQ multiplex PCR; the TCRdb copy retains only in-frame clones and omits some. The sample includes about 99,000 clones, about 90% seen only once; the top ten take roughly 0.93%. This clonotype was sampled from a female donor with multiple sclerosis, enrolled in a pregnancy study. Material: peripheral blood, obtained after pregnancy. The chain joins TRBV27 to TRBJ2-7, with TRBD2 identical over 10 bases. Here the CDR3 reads CASSSLAGEYYEQYF. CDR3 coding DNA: TGTGCCAGCAGTTCCCTAGCGGGGGAGTACTACGAGCAGTACTTC.